These 32 T cell receptor beta chains came from one sample sequenced in a study of blood T cell repertoires in COVID-19. Assay: immunoSEQ multiplex PCR; the TCRdb copy retains only in-frame clones and omits some. The sample includes some 490,000 clones, around 85% seen only once; the top ten take 6.5% to 8.5%. Sequenced sample: PBMCs or T cells enriched from blood (not recorded which). Receptor source: a woman aged 55-69 years who had recovered from COVID-19.

This clone was seen only once. The chain is built from TRBV6-5 and TRBJ2-7, with D hard to call. Between the trimmed V and J ends, which lost 2 bases and 2 bases, there was a span of 13 bases. In germline, CDR1 is MNHEY, CDR2 SVGAGI. The CDR3 consists of 15 residues. As DNA, the CDR3 is TGTGCCAGCAGTTACGGGCCGCCCCAAACCTACGAGCAGTACGTC. It yields the protein CASSYGPPQTYEQYV.

This rearrangement joins TRBV19 to TRBJ1-1; 7 bases align to TRBD1. Germline loops: CDR1 LNHDA, CDR2 SQIVND (reference sequence). V dropped 6 bases and J dropped 5; count of bases not matched to a gene: 6. The CDR3 spans 13 residues. The CDR3 region has the DNA TGTGCCAGTAGGAGACAGGGTAGAACTGAAGCTTTCTTT. Protein: CASRRQGRTEAFF.

The chain joins TRBV24-1 to TRBJ1-2, with 8 nucleotides matching TRBD1. The V segment lost 2 bases and the J segment 2 bases; nucleotides outside the gene matches: 9. This CDR3 is 17 amino acids long. The germline V gene has CDR1 KGHDR and CDR2 SFDVKD. This CDR3 reads CATSDSRDQGANYGYTF. CDR3 coding DNA: TGTGCCACCAGTGATTCCAGGGACCAGGGGGCCAACTATGGCTACACCTTC.

The gene calls are TRBV29-1 and TRBJ1-6, with no clear D. The V gene's germline CDR1 is SQVTM and CDR2 ANQGSEA. V was trimmed by 3 bases and J by 10 bases, leaving 4 bases between them. This CDR3 is built from 10 residues. The CDR3 sequence is CSVDRSPLHF. Here the CDR3 DNA reads TGCAGCGTTGACCGGTCACCCCTCCACTTT.

The chain carries TRBV5-1 and TRBJ2-7, with a possible D match to TRBD1 (6 bases). The CDR3 totals 12 residues. Germline values: CDR1 SGHRS, CDR2 YFSETQ. V dropped 4 bases and J dropped 6 bases, with 11 bases sitting between them. In nucleotides, the CDR3 is TGCGCCAGCAGCCCCACAGGGTTCGAGCAGTACGTC. This gives the protein CASSPTGFEQYV.

V is TRBV9 and J is TRBJ2-3; weak D call: TRBD2 (5 bases). This CDR3 spans 16 amino acids. Germline V gives CDR1 SGDLS, CDR2 YYNGEE. Deletions cut 0 bases from V and 8 bases from J, with 19 bases between. In DNA form, the CDR3 reads TGTGCCAGCAGCGTAGAGGACTCCTTGGTCAGTTCTACGCAGTATTTT. Translated: CASSVEDSLVSSTQYF.

V and J are TRBV5-4 and TRBJ1-2; possible D gene TRBD1, 6 bases. The germline CDR1 and CDR2 sequences are SGHNT and YYREEE (reference sequence). Between the trimmed V and J ends, which lost 4 bases and 3 bases, there was a span of 13 bases. The CDR3 runs to 14 residues. The CDR3 region is CASSPQGGYYGYTF. In DNA, the CDR3 is TGTGCCAGCAGCCCACAGGGTGGCTACTATGGCTACACCTTC.

This chain uses TRBV29-1 with TRBJ1-5; D is undetermined. Germline V gene lookup returns CDR1 SQVTM and CDR2 ANQGSEA. This CDR3 has 15 residues. The V end lost 4 bases, the J end lost 0 bases, and 13 bases lay between the germline ends. Here the CDR3 reads CSVAEGAFSNQPQHF. CDR3 coding DNA: TGCAGCGTTGCGGAGGGAGCGTTTAGCAATCAGCCCCAGCATTTT.

J is TRBJ2-3 and V is TRBV18; D is possibly TRBD1 (5 bases). V was cut by 2 bases and J by 2 bases, with 11 bases left in between. CDR1 is KGHSH, CDR2 LQKENI, per germline. This CDR3 is 15 amino acids long. This CDR3 reads CASSPKGAPTDTQYF. The CDR3 DNA is TGTGCCAGCTCACCAAAAGGGGCCCCCACAGATACGCAGTATTTT.

This clone was detected only once. The rearrangement joins TRBV19 to TRBJ1-5; tentatively, D is TRBD1 (5 bases). Deletions cut 1 base from V and 0 bases from J, with 13 bases between. CDR1 is LNHDA and CDR2 is SQIVND in the germline V gene (reference sequence). The CDR3 runs 17 residues. CDR3 nucleotide sequence: TGTGCCAGTAGTATAGGGGGCGGGGGGAATAGCAATCAGCCCCAGCATTTT. This gives the protein CASSIGGGGNSNQPQHF. The full variable domain, in which reference TRBV19 and TRBJ1-5 provide the parts outside the CDR3, is DGGITQSPKYLFRKEGQNVTLSCEQNLNHDAMYWYRQDPGQGLRLIYYSQIVNDFQKGDIAEGYSVSREKKESFPLTVTSAQKNPTAFYLCASSIGGGGNSNQPQHFGDGTRLSIL.

The chain joins TRBV10-2 to TRBJ1-1, with 8 bases matching TRBD1. The germline CDR1 and CDR2 sequences are WSHSY and SAAADI. This CDR3 region has 15 residues. V gave up 6 bases and J gave up 4 bases; unmatched junction bases: 10. In DNA form, the CDR3 reads TGCGCCAGCAGCCGTGAAGGACAGGGCCCCACTGAAGCTTTCTTT. It is translated as CASSREGQGPTEAFF.

This clone was recorded once. The chain links TRBV2 to TRBJ1-5; D possibly corresponds to TRBD1 (5 bases). CDR3 size: 16 residues. The germline V gene encodes CDR1 SNHLY and CDR2 FYNNEI. The V end was cut by 1 base, the J end by 5 bases, with 15 bases between. CDR3 bases: TGTGCCAGCAGTGAAGGCGGGGGGAGTGGGTATCAGCCCCAGCATTTT. Its translation: CASSEGGGSGYQPQHF.

This sequence joins TRBV2 and TRBJ1-2; no clear D. This CDR3 is 13 amino acids long. V shed 7 bases and J shed 5 bases, with 14 bases lying between them. The germline V gene has CDR1 SNHLY and CDR2 FYNNEI. In nucleotides, the CDR3 is TGTGCCAGCATTTCCGACGGAGAATATGGCTACACCTTC. Amino acids: CASISDGEYGYTF.

This clone turned up a few times. The V call is TRBV10-3, the J call TRBJ1-6, with TRBD1 as a possible D gene (5 bases). The germline gives CDR1 ENHRY, CDR2 SYGVKD. Between the trimmed V and J ends, which lost 4 bases and 7 bases, there was a span of 11 bases. The CDR3 covers 14 residues. The CDR3 DNA reads as TGTGCCATCAGTGGGGCGGGGGTGAATTCACCCCTCCACTTT. Translation: CAISGAGVNSPLHF.

The rearrangement joins TRBV30 to TRBJ1-2, with no clear D. This CDR3 has 13 amino acids. Trimming removed 0 bases at V and 8 bases at J, with 13 bases between. From germline, CDR1 is GTSNPN and CDR2 SVGIG (reference sequence). CDR3: CAWSVEGSRGYTF. In nucleotides, the CDR3 is TGTGCCTGGAGTGTAGAGGGTTCCCGAGGCTACACCTTC.

The gene calls are TRBV3-1 (or the pseudogene TRBV3-2) and TRBJ2-3, with 11 bases fitting TRBD2. CDR1 and CDR2 from the germline V gene are LGHDT and YNNKEL (reference sequence). The CDR3 has 12 amino acids. With V trimmed by 4 bases and J by 12 bases, 3 bases remained unmatched. The DNA for the CDR3 is TGTGCCAGCAGCCTAGCGGGGGGGCTCCAGTATTTT. Amino acid sequence: CASSLAGGLQYF.

The chain employs TRBV12-5 and TRBJ2-7; D possibly corresponds to TRBD2 (7 bases). V lost 6 bases and J lost 3, with 12 bases in between. CDR1 and CDR2 from the germline V gene are LGHNT and FRNRAP. This CDR3 contains 13 residues. CDR3 DNA sequence: TGTGCTAGTGGCCAGGGGAGGGTCTACGAGCAGTACGTC. This encodes CASGQGRVYEQYV.

The CDR3 spells CASSITSGGPTDTQYF. In DNA form, the CDR3 reads TGTGCCAGCAGCATTACTAGCGGGGGCCCCACAGATACGCAGTATTTT. The V call is TRBV9, the J call TRBJ2-3; 11 bases are a match to TRBD2. CDR3 size: 16 residues. V lost 4 bases and J lost 2; bases outside the gene matches: 6. Germline V gene lookup returns CDR1 SGDLS and CDR2 YYNGEE.

In the case of this clone: This specimen includes other DNA sequences encoding the same CDR3. The chain has TRBV24-1 and TRBJ1-3; no clear D. Per germline, CDR1 KGHDR and CDR2 SFDVKD. This CDR3 is 14 amino acids long. V was shortened by 4 bases and J by 0 bases, with 6 bases between the two germline ends. The CDR3 region has the DNA TGTGCCACCAGTGACTCCCTCTCTGGAAACACCATATATTTT. It codes for CATSDSLSGNTIYF.

The CDR3 region has the DNA TGTGCCAGTAGTATTAGACAGGACAATGAAAAACTGTTTTTT. Translation gives CASSIRQDNEKLFF. The gene calls are TRBV19 and TRBJ1-4; D is possibly TRBD1 (6 bases). Germline CDR1 and CDR2: LNHDA and SQIVND (reference sequence). The V end was cut by 3 bases, the J end by 5 bases, with 10 bases between. This CDR3 has 14 amino acids.

This clone came up many times. This chain uses TRBV2 with TRBJ2-2; possibly TRBD1 for D (6 bases). The CDR3 is 14 residues long. CDR1 and CDR2 (germline): SNHLY, FYNNEI. Trimming took 4 bases from V and 5 from J, leaving 11 bases between them. CDR3 DNA: TGTGCCAGCAGTGGCCAACAGGGAACCGGGGAGCTGTTTTTT. Protein sequence: CASSGQQGTGELFF.

About this clone: This is likely a read error, given that the CDR3 carries no conserved phenylalanine or tryptophan at its end. The limits of the CDR3 on the DNA are not certain, so only TCRdb's listed CDR3 is given. V usage is TRBV28 and J usage is TRBJ2-7; TRBD1, the D gene given by the table, was not confirmed from the DNA. 11 amino acids form the CDR3, both terminal residues included. The germline CDR1 and CDR2 sequences are MDHEN and SYDVKM. This CDR3 reads CASSLRGQGAI.

DNA of the CDR3: TGCAGCGTTGACGAGCGGGGCGCTAACTATGGCTACACCTTC. Protein: CSVDERGANYGYTF. The V and J genes are TRBV29-1 and TRBJ1-2, with D perhaps TRBD1 (5 bases). Germline loops: CDR1 SQVTM, CDR2 ANQGSEA. This CDR3 is 14 amino acids long. Between the trimmed V and J ends, which lost 3 bases and 0 bases, there was a span of 11 bases.

This clone has more than one count but fewer than ten. The genes are TRBV29-1 and TRBJ1-3; maybe TRBD1 (6 bases). CDR1 is SQVTM and CDR2 is ANQGSEA in the germline V gene. The ends were cut back, 0 bases at V and 4 bases at J, with 25 bases in the middle. The CDR3 is 19 amino acids. The CDR3 region has the DNA TGCAGCGTTGAAGAGACGATCGGGAGGGGGGCGCATCTCGGAAACACCATATATTTT. Translation gives CSVEETIGRGAHLGNTIYF.

With regard to this clone: Other DNA sequences in the sample encode the same CDR3. The chain joins TRBV7-9 to TRBJ1-4; the D is unclear. CDR1 and CDR2 from the germline V gene are SEHNR and FQNEAQ (reference sequence). The ends were cut back, 5 bases at V and 5 bases at J, with 9 bases in the middle. The CDR3 has 13 amino acids. In DNA form, the CDR3 reads TGTGCCAGCAGCCGGGATTCGAATGAAAAACTGTTTTTT. Translating it yields CASSRDSNEKLFF.

This chain joins TRBV5-4 and TRBJ2-5, with 14 nucleotides matching TRBD2. V shed 4 bases, J shed 5 bases, and the junction held 4 bases outside the gene matches. The CDR3 runs to 15 residues. Germline CDR1 and CDR2: SGHNT and YYREEE (reference sequence). This CDR3 is CASSLRTSGGETQYF. The CDR3 DNA reads as TGTGCCAGCAGCCTCCGGACTAGCGGGGGGGAGACCCAGTACTTC.

This sequence joins TRBV30 and TRBJ1-2; possibly TRBD1 for D (5 bases). V shed 2 bases and J shed 2 bases, with 12 bases lying between them. Germline V CDR1 and CDR2: GTSNPN, SVGIG (reference sequence). CDR3 length: 14 amino acids. Written as DNA, the CDR3 is TGTGCCTGGAGTACTATGTCAGGGAACTATGGCTACACCTTC. The encoded protein is CAWSTMSGNYGYTF.

This clone has just a few counts. The rearrangement links TRBV2 to TRBJ2-2, with D tentatively TRBD1 (6 bases). CDR1 is SNHLY, CDR2 FYNNEI, per germline. V lost 1 base to trimming and J lost 7 bases, with 7 bases between them. The length of the CDR3 is 13 residues. CDR3 sequence reads: CASSEEGGGELFF. The CDR3 nucleotides are TGTGCCAGCAGTGAAGAAGGGGGCGGGGAGCTGTTTTTT. Filled out from reference TRBV2 and TRBJ2-2, the complete variable domain reads EPEVTQTPSHQVTQMGQEVILRCVPISNHLYFYWYRQILGQKVEFLVSFYNNEISEKSEIFDDQFSVERPDGSNFTLKIRSTKLEDSAMYFCASSEEGGGELFFGEGSRLTVL.

The chain carries TRBV10-2 and TRBJ2-3, with TRBD1 matching 8 bases. The germline V gene encodes CDR1 WSHSY and CDR2 SAAADI. There are 15 residues in the CDR3. V shed 3 bases and J 4 bases; nucleotides not matched to a gene: 6. In DNA, the CDR3 is TGCGCCAGCAGTGATTACGGACAGGGCCCAGATACGCAGTATTTT. Amino acid sequence: CASSDYGQGPDTQYF.

For the CDR3, the DNA is TGCGCCAGCAGCCCCCGGGGGGCAGACTATGGCTACACCTTC. Translation gives CASSPRGADYGYTF. This chain connects TRBV5-1 to TRBJ1-2; a possible D gene is TRBD1 (6 bases). There are 14 residues in the CDR3. The germline V gene has CDR1 SGHRS and CDR2 YFSETQ. Between the trimmed V and J ends, which lost 4 bases and 3 bases, there was a span of 13 bases.

The J gene is TRBJ1-6, the V gene TRBV30; D is undetermined. The CDR3 spans 17 residues. V was pared by 3 bases and J by 0 bases, with 15 bases between. The V gene's germline CDR1 is GTSNPN and CDR2 SVGIG (reference sequence). Written as DNA, the CDR3 is TGTGCCTGGAGGGCACCATCGGGGAGCTCCTATAATTCACCCCTCCACTTT. Residues: CAWRAPSGSSYNSPLHF.

The chain uses TRBV5-1 and TRBJ2-7; maybe TRBD2 (6 bases). The CDR3 totals 14 residues. Deletions cut 0 bases from V and 2 bases from J, with 9 bases between. The germline V gene has CDR1 SGHRS and CDR2 YFSETQ. The CDR3 DNA is TGCGCCAGCAGCTTGGTGGAGGGAGCCTACGAGCAGTACTTC. Translating gives CASSLVEGAYEQYF.